Sequencing of this TCR beta chain was carried out in a study of post-analysis software for immune sequencing data. Overall study findings and caveats: Samples prepared in the same batch strongly co-clustered by F measure. Among 4 or 5 TRBV segments more frequent in patients than controls were TRBV5-6, TRBV5-1 and TRBV20-1.

This clonotype has only a few counts. Its antigen is unidentified. The CDR3 sequence is 15 residues long. The ends were cut back, 4 bases at V and 7 bases at J, with 16 bases in the middle. The germline V gene encodes CDR1 MGHRA and CDR2 YSYEKL. Libraries were made from TCR beta cDNA, and they carried unique molecular identifiers. Once roughly 1 to 11 million T cells were used, a few hundred thousand cDNA molecules resulted. TCRdb recomputed calls from the PCR reads with MiXCR, one row per CDR3 protein. The data show just over 250,000 distinct CDR3 sequences, 35% to 40% seen once. Sequenced sample: blood. V and J are TRBV4-1 and TRBJ1-4, with no clear D. The receptor's source is a girl aged 5-17 years with multiple sclerosis. CDR3 nucleotide sequence: TGCGCCAGCAGCCTAACGTTTACGAGTAGTGAAAAACTGTTTTTT. Its translation is CASSLTFTSSEKLFF.